These T cell receptor beta chains were read from a single sample in a study of cytomegalovirus exposure and HLA in healthy donors. Some clones are missing from TCRdb's copy, which holds only in-frame ones; the method was immunoSEQ multiplex PCR. The repertoire holds about 130,000 clones, roughly 80% seen once, with about 20% in the top ten. Source material: PBMCs. The receptors come from a man aged 18-30 years in good health and CMV-seropositive. Each CDR3 is given without its conserved first and last residue. Fields, in order: V gene, CDR3 protein.

TRBV7-6 ASSLDRTGGTDTQY
TRBV11-2 ASSLVRDNGYT
TRBV9 ASSGGQGGMNTEAF
TRBV9 ASSAPPGGPSDEQF
TRBV18 ASSPLAAGETEAF
TRBV12-5 ASGLVHLGDTDTQY
TRBV10-3 AISESGQGGGYT
TRBV6-1 ASTNLGAPEQF
TRBV6-1 ASKRQDHEQY
TRBV4-1 ASSHPGTGGITGELF
TRBV2 ASSAQGFRYT
TRBV27 ASSRTAFGSPLH
TRBV2 ASSDRTVDQPQH
TRBV28 ASSSPRATEAF
TRBV7-8 ASSSNQDRADGYT
TRBV19 ASSWTEYSNQPQH
TRBV7-8 ASRPGHVESPLH
TRBV4-1 ASRYFARGEYGYT
TRBV4-1 ASSQVDTAASGELF
TRBV6-6 ASSQATREKTQY
TRBV18 ASSPDLAGGTQY
TRBV2 ASLTGPNTEAF
TRBV25-1 ASSERTGMNTEAF
TRBV2 ASSEADRTQPNYGYT
TRBV19 ATNPGQGLWGYT
TRBV28 ASSLIQQGNEGYT
TRBV2 ASSDRSSSGNTIY
TRBV30 AWSVLQGTEAF
TRBV7-6 ASSLLAGGLDTQY
TRBV6-6 ASSPNRGRGELF
TRBV5-4 ASSSLMNTEAF
TRBV6-5 ASSTGTLRGSEQY
TRBV5-6 ASSFGGQPQH
TRBV6-5 ASSRTPTPYEQY
TRBV11-2 ASSESHSIGLPQH
TRBV18 ASSPQGNTEAF
TRBV9 ASSVAPREGTQY
TRBV4-1 ASSQNRGQGAKTEAF
TRBV5-6 ASSLPGNEQY
TRBV10-1 ASSEARGGTDTQY
TRBV30 AWSVGRGGFNSPLH
TRBV6-5 ASSSTSRGNQPQH
TRBV5-1 ASSLSGTGNTIY